This is a list of T cell receptor beta chains from one sample in a study of naive and memory T cell subsets. TCRdb re-called the UMI-ligation and nested PCR reads with MiXCR, one entry per CDR3 protein. The data show tens of thousands of distinct CDR3 sequences, approximately 7.1% seen once. This material consisted of skin, taken from a tuberculin skin test site. The receptor set was obtained from an adult in good health. The CDR3 runs from the conserved cysteine through the conserved F or W. The order of the fields is CDR3 length, V gene, J gene, D gene, clone size, CDR3 DNA, CDR3 protein. D genes are given only for firm matches. Not all rows give a size; the values are once, few, many and, for expanded clones, a class.

13	TRBV29-1	TRBJ1-4	-	many	TGCAGCGTTGCAGGGGCAACTAATGAAAAACTGTTTTTT	CSVAGATNEKLFF
15	TRBV19	TRBJ2-5	TRBD1	many	TGTGCCAGTAGCCGGGGTCAGGGGGCTGGAGAGACCCAGTACTTC	CASSRGQGAGETQYF
13	TRBV7-2	TRBJ2-7	-	medium-sized	TGTGCCAGCAGCTTAGACCCAGGCCGCGAGCAGTACTTC	CASSLDPGREQYF
13	TRBV4-2	TRBJ2-1	TRBD1	-	TGTGCCAGCAGCCAAACAGGGGGCAATGAGCAGTTCTTC	CASSQTGGNEQFF
14	TRBV2	TRBJ1-5	-	medium-sized	TGTGCCAGCAGTGAAAGCGCCCGTAATCAGCCCCAGCATTTT	CASSESARNQPQHF
19	TRBV3-1	TRBJ2-7	-	medium-sized	TGTGCCAGCAGCCAGTTCCAGTCCCTAGTCGGTGCTCTCTCCTACGAGCAGTACTTC	CASSQFQSLVGALSYEQYF
16	TRBV6-5	TRBJ2-2	TRBD2	many	TGTGCCAGCAGTTACTCTGCGGGGGGGCCGGTCGGGGAGCTGTTTTTT	CASSYSAGGPVGELFF
16	TRBV10-2	TRBJ1-6	TRBD1	-	TGCGCCAGCAGCAGACCAGGGGGCGCCGCTAATTCACCCCTCCACTTT	CASSRPGGAANSPLHF
15	TRBV5-6	TRBJ2-5	-	many	TGTGCCAGCAGCTTGCGACAGCTAAATGTGGAGACCCAGTACTTC	CASSLRQLNVETQYF
15	TRBV5-6	TRBJ1-5	TRBD1	few	TGTGCCAGCAGCTCCGGCGGGACAGGGCATCAGCCCCAGCATTTT	CASSSGGTGHQPQHF
15	TRBV27	TRBJ1-6	-	few	TGTGCCAGCAGGGGGGGGGGCTCCTATAATTCACCCCTCCACTTT	CASRGGGSYNSPLHF
11	TRBV20-1	TRBJ2-3	TRBD2	many	TGCAGTGCGCCACTAGCCGGGGGGGCATATTTT	CSAPLAGGAYF
13	TRBV7-9	TRBJ1-2	TRBD1	-	TGTGCCAGCAGTACAGGACAGGGTTCTGGCTACACCTTC	CASSTGQGSGYTF
14	TRBV20-1	TRBJ2-1	-	few	TGCAGTGCTAGACTGGGGAGCTCCTACAATGAGCAGTTCTTC	CSARLGSSYNEQFF
14	TRBV11-2	TRBJ2-7	-	many	TGTGCCAGCAGCTTAATGTTACTTTCGTACGAGCAGTACTTC	CASSLMLLSYEQYF
16	TRBV29-1	TRBJ1-1	TRBD1	medium-sized	TGCAGCGTTGAGGCTGGTATGGGACAGCTGAACACTGAAGCTTTCTTT	CSVEAGMGQLNTEAFF
17	TRBV19	TRBJ2-1	-	many	TGTGCCAGTAGTATAGACCCGCTAGCGCCGGGCTACAATGAGCAGTTCTTC	CASSIDPLAPGYNEQFF
18	TRBV7-6	TRBJ1-3	-	many	TGTGCCAGCAGCTTAGGGTTCGAGGGGGTAGGCGCTGGAAACACCATATATTTT	CASSLGFEGVGAGNTIYF
14	TRBV3-1	TRBJ1-2	-	many	TGTGCCAGCAGCCATCTCGTGGGAGGGGATGGCTACACCTTC	CASSHLVGGDGYTF
15	TRBV2	TRBJ2-3	-	many	TGTGCCAGCAGTTCCGTTCTCGATAACACAGATACGCAGTATTTT	CASSSVLDNTDTQYF
13	TRBV29-1	TRBJ2-2	-	-	TGCAGCGTTGACAGGGGATACACCGGGGAGCTGTTTTTT	CSVDRGYTGELFF
15	TRBV6-6	TRBJ2-7	TRBD1	medium-sized	TGTGCCAGCAGGAAGGGACAGGGGCGGGACCTCGAGCAGTACTTC	CASRKGQGRDLEQYF
12	TRBV20-1	TRBJ1-5	-	many	TGCAGCGATCCGAATAGCAATCAGCCCCAGCATTTT	CSDPNSNQPQHF
15	TRBV2	TRBJ2-7	-	many	TGTGCCAGCGGCCACCGAACCGTTACGGGCTACGAGCAGTACTTC	CASGHRTVTGYEQYF
15	TRBV18	TRBJ2-7	-	many	TGTGCCAGCTCACCACCGTTTCCCAGCTCCTACGAGCAGTACTTC	CASSPPFPSSYEQYF
16	TRBV12-3/TRBV12-4	TRBJ1-5	TRBD1	-	TGTGCCAGCAGTCCGACAGGGAGAGAGGGCAATCAGCCCCAGCATTTT	CASSPTGREGNQPQHF
12	TRBV6-6	TRBJ2-1	-	many	TGTGCCAGCGGGAGACCCTACAATGAGCAGTTCTTC	CASGRPYNEQFF
18	TRBV5-4	TRBJ1-2	TRBD1	few	TGTGCCAGCAGCTTGGGCGGGACAGGGGACCCCCGCGCCTATGGCTACACCTTC	CASSLGGTGDPRAYGYTF
11	TRBV18	TRBJ2-3	-	many	TGTGCCAGCTCGAACACAGATACGCAGTATTTT	CASSNTDTQYF
15	TRBV11-2	TRBJ2-4	-	-	TGTGCCAGCAGCTTAGACAGGCTAGCCAAAAACATTCAGTACTTC	CASSLDRLAKNIQYF
13	TRBV20-1	TRBJ2-7	TRBD1	many	TGCAGTGCTAGCCGGGACAGGGGCTACGAGCAGTACTTC	CSASRDRGYEQYF
17	TRBV11-2	TRBJ2-3	-	many	TGTGCCAGCAGCTCACTGTTGGAAACCTCTAGCACAGATACGCAGTATTTT	CASSSLLETSSTDTQYF
14	TRBV19	TRBJ2-1	-	many	TGTGCCAGTAGTCTCCCGGCAGCCGACAATGAGCAGTTCTTC	CASSLPAADNEQFF
13	TRBV11-2	TRBJ1-5	-	many	TGTGCCAGCAGCTTAGATCGTGGAGCCACCCAGCATTTT	CASSLDRGATQHF
13	TRBV6-4	TRBJ1-2	-	-	TGTGCCAGCAGTGAAGGCGAGGGCTATGGCTACACCTTC	CASSEGEGYGYTF
14	TRBV12-3/TRBV12-4	TRBJ2-7	TRBD1	-	TGTGCCAGCAGTTACAGGGGGCGCGACTACGAGCAGTACTTC	CASSYRGRDYEQYF
14	TRBV2	TRBJ2-7	-	many	TGTGCCAGCAGTGTCCTAGCGCTTGTGGCCGAGCAGTACTTC	CASSVLALVAEQYF
11	TRBV24-1	TRBJ1-2	-	many	TGTGCCACCAGTGATGGGGGGGGCTACACCTTC	CATSDGGGYTF
14	TRBV28	TRBJ2-3	-	medium-sized	TGTGCCAGCAGTTTTCTGTCCGGCACAGATACGCAGTATTTT	CASSFLSGTDTQYF
11	TRBV2	TRBJ2-7	-	many	TGTGCCAGCAGTGTAGGGGCTGGGCAGTACTTC	CASSVGAGQYF
16	TRBV3-1	TRBJ2-1	-	few	TGTGCCAGCAGCCAAGATCGTTGGCGGGGGCGGAATGAGCAGTTCTTC	CASSQDRWRGRNEQFF
14	TRBV6-5	TRBJ1-6	-	many	TGTGCCAGCAGGAATTACCGGGACAATTCACCCCTCCACTTT	CASRNYRDNSPLHF
11	TRBV29-1	TRBJ1-2	-	-	TGCAGCGTTGAGTCACCCTTTGGCGACACCTTC	CSVESPFGDTF